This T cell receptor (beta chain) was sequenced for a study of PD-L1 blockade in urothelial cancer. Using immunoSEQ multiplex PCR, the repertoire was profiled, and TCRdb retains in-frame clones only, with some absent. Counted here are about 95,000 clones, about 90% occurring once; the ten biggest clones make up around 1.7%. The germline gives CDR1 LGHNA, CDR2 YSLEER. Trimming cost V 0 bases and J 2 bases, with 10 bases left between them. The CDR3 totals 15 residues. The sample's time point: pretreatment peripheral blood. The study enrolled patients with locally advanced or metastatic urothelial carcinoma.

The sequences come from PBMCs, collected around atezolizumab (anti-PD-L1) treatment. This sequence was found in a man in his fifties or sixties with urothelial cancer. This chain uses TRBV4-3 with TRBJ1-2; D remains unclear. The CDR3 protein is CASSQEENPNYGYTF. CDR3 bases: TGCGCCAGCAGCCAAGAGGAGAATCCGAACTATGGCTACACCTTC.